Included here is one T cell receptor beta chain sequence, with context. V trimming: 5 bases; J trimming: 3 bases; junction bases outside the gene matches: 5. This CDR3 has 15 residues. Per the germline V gene, CDR1 is SEHNR and CDR2 is FQNEAQ (reference sequence). The data were produced by immunoSEQ multiplex PCR, yet TCRdb's version contains in-frame clones alone and is incomplete. The table lists nearly 70,000 clones, approximately 90% of them singletons. The entry originates in a study of technical replicates of blood from four donors. The sequencing input was PBMCs. The gene calls are TRBV7-9 and TRBJ2-2; TRBD2 matches 8 bases. This TCR derives from a human donor in good health. Some clones in this sample may be carry-over from other donors' samples. The CDR3 coding sequence is TGTGCCAGCAGCGTCGGGGGGGCCTACACCGGGGAGCTGTTTTTT. Its translation: CASSVGGAYTGELFF.